The 3 T cell receptor beta chains below come from one sample, sequenced in a study of blood T cells in healthy people across ages. A second about 7 to 11 cycle PCR used barcoded and J-beta primers. TCRdb re-called the 5' RACE reads through MiXCR, storing one row per CDR3 protein. Found here are about 780,000 distinct CDR3 sequences, less than 60% of them singletons; the top ten hold less than 20%. What was sequenced was blood. These receptors were obtained from an elderly man in good health.

This sequence joins TRBV6-2 or TRBV6-3 and TRBJ2-7; D gene ambiguous. CDR1 is MNHEY and CDR2 is SVGEGT in the germline V gene. Trimming removed 6 bases from V and 9 bases from J, with 12 bases in between. The CDR3 sequence is 11 residues long. The CDR3 DNA reads TGTGCCAGCAGCGACGGCGACGGGCAGTACTTC. It specifies CASSDGDGQYF.

This clonotype was found a few times. The rearrangement uses TRBV29-1 and TRBJ1-2; 9 bases align to TRBD1. This CDR3 has 13 residues. V dropped 7 bases and J dropped 7; count of bases not matched to a gene: 10. In germline, CDR1 is SQVTM, CDR2 ANQGSEA. The CDR3 nucleotides read TGCAGCGGAAAGAAACAGGGGGCTGGTGGCTACACCTTC. Protein product: CSGKKQGAGGYTF.

The rearrangement links TRBV7-8 to TRBJ1-1, with D perhaps matching TRBD1 (6 bases). Germline loops: CDR1 SGHVS, CDR2 FQNEAQ. The V gene lost 4 bases and the J gene lost 2 bases, with 17 bases spanning the gap. This CDR3 has 16 residues. CDR3 sequence (DNA): TGTGCCAGCAGCTCACAGGGATGGAGGCTCAACACTGAAGCTTTCTTT. This translates into CASSSQGWRLNTEAFF.